This TCR beta chain was recorded in a study of blood T cell repertoires in COVID-19. The overall study: The analysed material was cDNA or gDNA that came from T cells, B-cell-depleted T cells, or PBMCs.

The CDR3 has 17 amino acids. V lost 1 base, J lost 0 bases, and 10 bases lay in between. Germline assignment: CDR1 MDHEN and CDR2 SYDVKM. Profiled with immunoSEQ multiplex PCR; TCRdb holds only in-frame clones, not every one. The sample records about 240,000 clones, approximately 85% being singletons. Sequencing used peripheral blood. J is TRBJ2-6 and V is TRBV28, with D possibly being TRBD1 (6 bases). The receptor was derived from a man in his fifties with acute or convalescent COVID-19. As DNA, the CDR3 is TGTGCCAGCAGTTTATTCGACAGGCACTCTGGGGCCAACGTCCTGACTTTC. The encoded protein is CASSLFDRHSGANVLTF.